The 26 T cell receptor beta chains below all came from one sample that was sequenced in a study of T cell repertoires in cytomegalovirus infection. TCRdb used MiXCR to reprocess the reads, holding one entry per CDR3 protein. The table lists approximately 200,000 distinct CDR3 sequences, approximately 22% of them singletons. The sample taken for sequencing was CD8+ T cells from PBMCs. The receptor source for this set is a human donor in good health (CMV status not recorded). Some clones in this sample may be carry-over from other donors' samples.

This clonotype was seen more than once but under ten times. The CDR3 DNA follows: TGTGCCAGCAGTCGGGGGCTAGCGGGGGGGCCGGACATTCAGTACTTC. Its translation: CASSRGLAGGPDIQYF. This chain connects TRBV28 to TRBJ2-4; 12 bases line up with TRBD2. V lost 5 bases to trimming and J lost 8 bases; unmatched junction nucleotides: 10. The CDR3 consists of 16 residues. Germline CDR1 MDHEN, CDR2 SYDVKM.

This clonotype has a handful of counts. This sequence joins TRBV7-6 and TRBJ2-3; the D is unclear. Germline assignment: CDR1 SGHVS and CDR2 FNYEAQ. V lost 1 base and J 2 bases, leaving 4 bases between the germline ends. The CDR3 length is 13 residues. The CDR3 region has the DNA TGTGCCAGCAGCTTAGATCCCACAGATACGCAGTATTTT. Its translation: CASSLDPTDTQYF.

This clonotype was seen a few times. V gene TRBV29-1 combines with J gene TRBJ2-3; 8 bases fit TRBD2. This CDR3 comprises 16 residues. The V gene's germline CDR1 is SQVTM and CDR2 ANQGSEA. Trimming cost V 4 bases and J 0 bases; bases outside gene matches: 9. CDR3 sequence reads: CSVAPYGGASTDTQYF. Written as DNA, the CDR3 is TGCAGCGTTGCCCCGTACGGGGGGGCCAGCACAGATACGCAGTATTTT.

This clonotype has just a few counts. The J gene is TRBJ1-2, the V gene TRBV5-4; D remains ambiguous. CDR3 length: 14 amino acids. Trimming stripped 2 bases from V and 6 bases from J, with 14 bases between. CDR1 and CDR2 from the germline V gene are SGHNT and YYREEE (reference sequence). CDR3 DNA: TGTGCCAGCAGCTTTAAGGGAATTGACGATGGCTACACCTTC. Amino acid sequence: CASSFKGIDDGYTF.

This clonotype was recorded many times. This chain links TRBV6-1 with TRBJ2-3; D may be TRBD1 (6 bases). CDR3 length equals 13 residues. V shed 11 bases and J shed 0 bases, with 12 bases lying between them. From germline, CDR1 is MNHNS and CDR2 SASEGT. CDR3 nucleotides: TGTGCCGGACAAAGGGGGAGCACAGATACGCAGTATTTT. Translation gives CAGQRGSTDTQYF.

This clonotype came up many times. The chain uses TRBV2 and TRBJ2-7; 10 positions agree with TRBD2. The CDR3 covers 14 residues. V gave up 4 bases and J gave up 6 bases; unmatched junction bases: 6. Per the germline V gene, CDR1 is SNHLY and CDR2 is FYNNEI. The CDR3 sequence is CASSVSAGGREQYF. CDR3 bases: TGTGCCAGCAGTGTATCAGCGGGGGGGCGCGAGCAGTACTTC.

The rearrangement uses TRBV28 and TRBJ1-1; 7 nucleotides agree with TRBD1. Germline V gene sequence: CDR1 MDHEN, CDR2 SYDVKM. V dropped 5 bases and J dropped 4; count of bases not matched to a gene: 10. The CDR3 loop spans 15 amino acids. The CDR3: CASSRSRGPGTEAFF. Written as DNA, the CDR3 is TGTGCCAGCAGTCGCTCGAGGGGGCCCGGCACTGAAGCTTTCTTT.

In this sample, this clonotype turned up a few times. The rearrangement uses TRBV29-1 and TRBJ2-1; D may be TRBD2 (6 bases). Per germline, CDR1 SQVTM and CDR2 ANQGSEA. The CDR3 consists of 15 residues. V lost 2 bases and J 0 bases, leaving 11 bases between the germline ends. The CDR3 DNA reads as TGCAGCGTTGAAAGCGGGTCCAGCTCCTACAATGAGCAGTTCTTC. It codes for CSVESGSSSYNEQFF.

This clonotype was observed at least ten times. The chain recombines TRBV7-2 with TRBJ2-1; D ambiguous. Germline-derived CDR1 and CDR2 are SGHTA and FQGNSA. The CDR3 contains 15 residues. V lost 1 base and J 2 bases, leaving 9 bases between the germline ends. The CDR3 DNA reads as TGTGCCAGCAGCTTAGAGCTCCCCCCCTACAATGAGCAGTTCTTC. This sequence encodes CASSLELPPYNEQFF.

A single count supports this clonotype. The chain has TRBV28 and TRBJ2-7; 10 nucleotides agree with TRBD1. Germline V gene sequence: CDR1 MDHEN, CDR2 SYDVKM. Trimming took 7 bases from V and 4 from J; bases not matched to a gene: 10. This CDR3 region has 15 residues. The CDR3 protein is CASTFTGDRGYEQYF. CDR3 nucleotides: TGTGCCAGCACCTTCACCGGGGACAGGGGTTACGAGCAGTACTTC.

There are a few counts of this clonotype. The CDR3 is CASSSGGANTGELFF. The CDR3 bases are TGTGCCAGCAGCTCCGGAGGCGCGAACACCGGGGAGCTGTTTTTT. The chain employs TRBV6-2 or TRBV6-3 and TRBJ2-2; TRBD2 is a possible D gene (5 bases). The CDR3 totals 15 residues. The V gene's germline CDR1 is MNHEY and CDR2 SVGEGT. V lost 6 bases and J lost 0, with 11 bases in between.

The gene calls are TRBV25-1 and TRBJ1-4; the D gene is possibly TRBD1 (5 bases). V lost 5 bases, J lost 0 bases, and 13 bases lay in between. Germline V gene sequence: CDR1 MGHDK, CDR2 SYGVNS. The CDR3 is made up of 16 amino acids. CDR3 protein: CASSPGPTATNEKLFF. The CDR3 nucleotides are TGTGCCAGCAGTCCGGGGCCGACTGCAACTAATGAAAAACTGTTTTTT.

Many counts were recorded for this clonotype. The V gene is TRBV7-8, the J gene TRBJ2-2; D gene uncertain. The V end lost 4 bases, the J end lost 7 bases, and 10 bases lay between the germline ends. The germline V gene encodes CDR1 SGHVS and CDR2 FQNEAQ. CDR3 length: 13 amino acids. The CDR3 coding sequence is TGTGCCAGCAGCTCCTCAGGTGGCGGGGAGCTGTTTTTT. Its translation is CASSSSGGGELFF.

Only a few counts were recorded for this clonotype. J is TRBJ1-1 and V is TRBV12-3 or TRBV12-4, with D unclear. V was clipped by 8 bases and J by 1 base, with 8 bases between them. CDR3 length: 12 residues. The DNA of the CDR3 is TGTGCCAGCGGCCCCGCGAACACTGAAGCTTTCTTT. Its translation: CASGPANTEAFF.

The genes are TRBV7-9 and TRBJ2-2; no clear D gene. The V and J ends lost 6 bases and 3 bases respectively, with 17 bases between them. CDR1 and CDR2 (germline): SEHNR, FQNEAQ (reference sequence). CDR3 length equals 16 residues. The CDR3 reads CASRPIPGMDTGELFF. CDR3 sequence (DNA): TGTGCCAGCAGACCAATCCCAGGAATGGACACCGGGGAGCTGTTTTTT.

This clonotype appeared many times. The chain has TRBV6-6 and TRBJ1-6; 11 bases line up with TRBD1. Germline V gene lookup returns CDR1 MNHNY and CDR2 SVGAGI (reference sequence). The CDR3 is 18 residues long. Trimming cost V 2 bases and J 7 bases; bases outside gene matches: 10. CDR3: CASSYPRDRGEENSPLHF. CDR3 coding DNA: TGTGCCAGCAGTTACCCGCGGGACAGGGGGGAAGAGAATTCACCCCTCCACTTT.

The sample holds a few counts of this clonotype. The chain has TRBV28 and TRBJ1-5; TRBD1 is a possible D gene (6 bases). This CDR3 has 14 residues. V dropped 2 bases and J dropped 3 bases, with 8 bases sitting between them. Germline assignment: CDR1 MDHEN and CDR2 SYDVKM. CDR3 protein: CASSLRQVNQPQHF. The CDR3 nucleotides are TGTGCCAGCAGTTTACGACAGGTCAATCAGCCCCAGCATTTT.

The chain carries TRBV9 and TRBJ2-7; 7 nucleotides agree with TRBD1. Germline CDR1 reads SGDLS; CDR2 reads YYNGEE. The CDR3 has 14 amino acids. Germline trimming cut 3 bases from V and 10 bases from J; bases unmatched to any gene: 13. In DNA, the CDR3 is TGTGCCAGCAGCGCCACAGGGGCGCTTGGATTCCAGTACTTC. Amino acids: CASSATGALGFQYF.

This chain uses TRBV5-6 with TRBJ2-2; D assignment may be TRBD1 or TRBD2 (6 bases each). The germline V and J ends were trimmed by 4 bases and 4 bases, with 14 bases remaining between them. CDR1 is SGHDT, CDR2 YYEEEE, per germline. The CDR3 is 15 residues long. CDR3 protein: CASSNGGPVTGELFF. The CDR3 DNA reads TGTGCCAGCAGCAATGGGGGGCCGGTCACCGGGGAGCTGTTTTTT.

The rearrangement links TRBV7-9 to TRBJ2-7; no firm D call. V gave up 5 bases and J gave up 7 bases, with 18 bases separating them. The CDR3 is made up of 14 amino acids. The germline gives CDR1 SEHNR, CDR2 FQNEAQ (reference sequence). Written as DNA, the CDR3 is TGTGCCAGCAGCCCTGATCCCAGCGATGGGGAGCAGTACTTC. This gives the protein CASSPDPSDGEQYF.

This clonotype was detected many times. The chain links TRBV7-2 to TRBJ2-5, with D perhaps TRBD1 (5 bases). Germline assignment: CDR1 SGHTA and CDR2 FQGNSA. Trimming pared 5 bases from V and 0 bases from J, leaving 13 bases between. This CDR3 has 15 residues. Written as DNA, the CDR3 is TGTGCCAGCAGCCTGGGGCCCCCGTACCAAGAGACCCAGTACTTC. Its translation is CASSLGPPYQETQYF. The full variable domain, in which reference TRBV7-2 and TRBJ2-5 provide the parts outside the CDR3, is GAGVSQSPSNKVTEKGKDVELRCDPISGHTALYWYRQSLGQGLEFLIYFQGNSAPDKSGLPSDRFSAERTGGSVSTLTIQRTQQEDSAVYLCASSLGPPYQETQYFGPGTRLLVL.

The rearrangement uses TRBV19 and TRBJ2-5; 12 bases are shared with TRBD2. V lost 2 bases to trimming and J lost 4 bases; unmatched junction nucleotides: 5. Germline-derived CDR1 and CDR2 are LNHDA and SQIVND (reference sequence). CDR3 size: 16 residues. The CDR3 DNA is TGTGCCAGTAGTATAACTAGCGGGGGGTTCGGAGAGACCCAGTACTTC. The encoded protein is CASSITSGGFGETQYF. Combining the CDR3 with reference TRBV19 and TRBJ2-5 gives the whole variable domain DGGITQSPKYLFRKEGQNVTLSCEQNLNHDAMYWYRQDPGQGLRLIYYSQIVNDFQKGDIAEGYSVSREKKESFPLTVTSAQKNPTAFYLCASSITSGGFGETQYFGPGTRLLVL.

This clonotype has ten or more counts. This chain connects TRBV7-6 to TRBJ1-1, with 7 bases lining up with TRBD1. In germline, CDR1 is SGHVS, CDR2 FNYEAQ. The ends lost 0 bases at V and 4 bases at J; junction bases unmatched: 8. The CDR3 sequence is 16 residues long. Here the CDR3 reads CASSLAESTGPTEAFF. The CDR3 nucleotides are TGTGCCAGCAGCTTAGCCGAATCGACAGGGCCCACTGAAGCTTTCTTT.

V gene TRBV4-2 combines with J gene TRBJ2-3; either TRBD1 or TRBD2 may fit D (5 bases each). The ends were cut back, 4 bases at V and 0 bases at J, with 14 bases in the middle. There are 16 residues in the CDR3. Per germline, CDR1 LGHNA and CDR2 YNFKEQ. The CDR3 reads CASSPNGDQSTDTQYF. The CDR3 nucleotides read TGTGCCAGCAGCCCAAATGGGGACCAGAGCACAGATACGCAGTATTTT.

The V call is TRBV25-1, the J call TRBJ2-5; either TRBD1 or TRBD2 may supply D (6 bases each). The V gene's germline CDR1 is MGHDK and CDR2 SYGVNS. V was clipped by 6 bases and J by 5 bases, with 10 bases between them. The CDR3 loop spans 12 amino acids. The chain's CDR3 is CASSGGLETQYF. CDR3 coding DNA: TGTGCCAGCAGCGGGGGCCTGGAGACCCAGTACTTC.

There are many counts of this clonotype. This sequence joins TRBV7-6 and TRBJ2-7, with D possibly being TRBD1 (5 bases). CDR1 is SGHVS and CDR2 is FNYEAQ in the germline V gene. This CDR3 comprises 14 residues. With 4 bases removed from V and 3 bases from J, the gap between germline ends came to 13 bases. This chain's CDR3 is CASSSQVESYEQYF. As DNA, the CDR3 is TGTGCCAGCAGCTCACAGGTGGAGAGCTACGAGCAGTACTTC.